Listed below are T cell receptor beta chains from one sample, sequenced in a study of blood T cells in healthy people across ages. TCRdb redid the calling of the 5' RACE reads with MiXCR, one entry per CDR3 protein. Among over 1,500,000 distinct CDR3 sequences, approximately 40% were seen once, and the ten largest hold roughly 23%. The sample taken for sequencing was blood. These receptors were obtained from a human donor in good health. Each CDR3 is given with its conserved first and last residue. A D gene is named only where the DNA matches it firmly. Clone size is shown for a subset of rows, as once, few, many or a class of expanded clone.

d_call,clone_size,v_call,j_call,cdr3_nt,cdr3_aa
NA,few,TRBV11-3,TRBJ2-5,TGTGCCAGCAGCCTGTTCAGCGCGGAGACCCAGTACTTC,CASSLFSAETQYF
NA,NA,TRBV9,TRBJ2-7,TGTGCCAGCAGCGTAGCGGACAGCTACTACGAGCAGTACTTC,CASSVADSYYEQYF
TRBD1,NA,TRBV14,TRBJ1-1,TGTGCCAGCAGAGCGACAGGGGCGTGGGTAGGCACTGAAGCTTTCTTT,CASRATGAWVGTEAFF
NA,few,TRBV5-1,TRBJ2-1,TGCGCCAGCAGCTTGGTAGGAGTCGGTTACAATGAGCAGTTCTTC,CASSLVGVGYNEQFF
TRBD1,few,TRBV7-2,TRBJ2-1,TGTGCCAGCAGTTATCAGACCGGGACAGGCTTTAATGAGCAGTTCTTC,CASSYQTGTGFNEQFF
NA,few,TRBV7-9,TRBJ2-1,TGTGCCAGCAGCTTAATGTTGGGTGAGCAGTTCTTC,CASSLMLGEQFF
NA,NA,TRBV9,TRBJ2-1,TGTGCCGGCAGTGACGGGGGGCAGGGCAATGAGCAGTTCTTC,CAGSDGGQGNEQFF
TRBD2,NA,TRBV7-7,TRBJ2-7,TGTGCCAGCAGTTCGACTAGGACTAGCTCCTACAATGAGCAGTACTTC,CASSSTRTSSYNEQYF
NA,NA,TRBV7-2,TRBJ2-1,TGTGCCAGCAGCTTTTCCTGGGGGGGCACAAACTACGAGCAGTTCTTC,CASSFSWGGTNYEQFF
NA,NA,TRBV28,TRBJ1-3,TGTGCCAGCAGTTCCGCCAGAATATCTGGAAACACCATATATTTT,CASSSARISGNTIYF
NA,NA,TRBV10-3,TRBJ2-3,TGTGCCATCAGTGAGGTAGGGACTTCCCTCACAGATACGCAGTATTTT,CAISEVGTSLTDTQYF
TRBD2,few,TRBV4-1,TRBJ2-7,TGCGCCAGCAGCCGGGGGGCCCGAGCGGGGGATACCTACGAGCAGTACTTC,CASSRGARAGDTYEQYF
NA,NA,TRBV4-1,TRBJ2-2,TGCGCCAGCAGCCCTCTACAGGGCGTGGGTACCGGGGAGCTGTTTTTT,CASSPLQGVGTGELFF
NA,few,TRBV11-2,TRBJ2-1,TGTGCCAGCAGCTCGCCGTCATTGGAGCAGTTCTTC,CASSSPSLEQFF
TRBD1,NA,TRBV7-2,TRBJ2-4,TGTGCCAGCAGCCTCACCTTACAGGGGGCGGGGGAGCAGTACTTC,CASSLTLQGAGEQYF
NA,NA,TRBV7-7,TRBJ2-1,TGTGCCAGCAGCTTATCAACCGGGTACCTCAATGAGCAGTTCTTC,CASSLSTGYLNEQFF
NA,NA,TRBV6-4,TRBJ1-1,TGTGCCAGCAGTGACCCCCTGGGGGGGACCACTGAAGCTTTCTTT,CASSDPLGGTTEAFF
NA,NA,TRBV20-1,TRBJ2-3,TGCAGTGCTGGCTCGGGGGGCGGGGATACGCAGTATTTT,CSAGSGGGDTQYF
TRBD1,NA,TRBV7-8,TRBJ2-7,TGTGCCAGCAGCCTCGGACAGGGGATCTCCTACGAGCAGGACTTC,CASSLGQGISYEQDF
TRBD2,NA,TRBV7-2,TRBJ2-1,TGTGCCAGCACCCCTTGGACTAGCGGGGGGGATAATGAGCAGTTCTTC,CASTPWTSGGDNEQFF
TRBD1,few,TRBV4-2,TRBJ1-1,TGTGCCAGCAGCCAAGATGGCAGGGGGGGAACTGAAGCTTTCTTT,CASSQDGRGGTEAFF
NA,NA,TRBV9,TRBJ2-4,TGTGCCAGCAGCGTAGGGGAGTATGAGGGCAGTCTAGCCAAAAACATTCAGTACTTC,CASSVGEYEGSLAKNIQYF
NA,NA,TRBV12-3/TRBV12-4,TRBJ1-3,TGTGCCAGCAGTTTTGGGGGACCTAGAAACACCATATATTTT,CASSFGGPRNTIYF
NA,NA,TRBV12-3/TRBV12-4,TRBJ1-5,TGTGCCAGCAGGTTGGATCATAGCAATCAGCCCCAGCATTTT,CASRLDHSNQPQHF
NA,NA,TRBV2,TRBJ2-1,TGTGCCAGCAGTGACTTCCCCTGGGGGAAGAATGAGCAGTTCTTC,CASSDFPWGKNEQFF
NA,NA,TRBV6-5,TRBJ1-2,TGTGCCAGCAAAAACGGGACCTCACACCCCTACTATGGCTACACCTTC,CASKNGTSHPYYGYTF
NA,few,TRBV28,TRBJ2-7,TGTGCCAGCAGCCAGGGGAGGGAGGCCTACGAGCAGTACTTC,CASSQGREAYEQYF
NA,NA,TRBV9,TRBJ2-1,TGTGCCAGCAGCGTAGGTGTGGGTTGGGAGCAGTTCTTC,CASSVGVGWEQFF
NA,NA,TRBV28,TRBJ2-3,TGTGCCAGCCAACACGACGGCGCCGATACGCAGTATTTT,CASQHDGADTQYF
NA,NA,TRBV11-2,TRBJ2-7,TGTGCCAGCAGCCACAGCCCCCAGGGTCCAAGCTCCTACGAGCAGTACTTC,CASSHSPQGPSSYEQYF
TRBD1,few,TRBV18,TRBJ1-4,TGTGCCAGCTCACCGAAAAGTACAGGGGGTAATGAAAAACTGTTTTTT,CASSPKSTGGNEKLFF
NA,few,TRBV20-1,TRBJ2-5,TGCAGTGCTAGCGACGGACGCCGCACCCAAGAGACCCAGTACTTC,CSASDGRRTQETQYF
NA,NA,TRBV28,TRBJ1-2,TGTGCCAGCAGTTTTGGGGGACAATCCTTTGGCTACACCTTC,CASSFGGQSFGYTF
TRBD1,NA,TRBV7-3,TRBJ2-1,TGTGCCAGCAGCCTCTACATCGACAGGGGTGGCAGTGAGCAGTTCTTC,CASSLYIDRGGSEQFF
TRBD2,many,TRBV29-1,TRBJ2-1,TGCAGCGCAGCCTCTAGCGGGGGGGTTAATGAGCAGTTCTTC,CSAASSGGVNEQFF
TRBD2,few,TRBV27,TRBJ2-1,TGTGCCAGCAGTTGGGGGGGTGGGGGCTACAATGAGCAGTTCTTC,CASSWGGGGYNEQFF
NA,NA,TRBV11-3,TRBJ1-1,TGTGCCAGCAGCTCCGACACCCACACTGAAGCTTTCTTT,CASSSDTHTEAFF
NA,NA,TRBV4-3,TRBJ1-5,TGCGCCAGCAGCCGAATGAGACGGAGCAATCAGCCCCAGCATTTT,CASSRMRRSNQPQHF
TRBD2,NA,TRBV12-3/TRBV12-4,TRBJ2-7,TGTGCCAGCAGTTTTATAGGACTAGCGGGGCCCTACGAGCAGTACTTC,CASSFIGLAGPYEQYF
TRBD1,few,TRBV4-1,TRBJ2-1,TGCGCCAGCAGCCGCCTACAGGGGACGAATGAGCAGTTCTTC,CASSRLQGTNEQFF
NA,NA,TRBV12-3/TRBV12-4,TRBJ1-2,TGTGCCAGCACCATGGGACTTCTCCGCGGCTACACCTTC,CASTMGLLRGYTF
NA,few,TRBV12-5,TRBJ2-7,TGTGCTAGTGGTTTGGTAGGGGCGGGGATCTCCTACGAGCAGTACTTC,CASGLVGAGISYEQYF
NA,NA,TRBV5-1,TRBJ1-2,TGCGCCAGCAGCCCCGACCCTACTAATGGCTACACCTTC,CASSPDPTNGYTF
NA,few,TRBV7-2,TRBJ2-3,TGTGCCAGCAGCTTAGAGCCCCAAAGGGTAAAGTATTTT,CASSLEPQRVKYF
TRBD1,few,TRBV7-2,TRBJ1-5,TGTGCCAGCAGGGCAGACAGGGGGCTTCATCAGCCCCAGCATTTT,CASRADRGLHQPQHF
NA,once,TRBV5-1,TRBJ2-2,TGCGCCAGCAGCTCAGTACAGGGATCCGGGGAGCTGTTTTTT,CASSSVQGSGELFF
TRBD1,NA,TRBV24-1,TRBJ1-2,TGTGCCACCAGCGGGACAGGGGGAGGCTACACCTTC,CATSGTGGGYTF
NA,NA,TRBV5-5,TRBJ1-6,TGTGCCAGCAGCTTGGGTAGTTGGGGGTCTGGTGTTTCACCCCTCCACTTT,CASSLGSWGSGVSPLHF
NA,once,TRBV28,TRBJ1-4,TGTGCCAGCAGTTTCCAGGCAACTAATGAAAAACTGTTTTTT,CASSFQATNEKLFF
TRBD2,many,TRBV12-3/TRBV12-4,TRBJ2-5,TGTGCCAGCAGTTTGAAGAGTCTAGCGGGGGTCCAAGAGACCCAGTACTTC,CASSLKSLAGVQETQYF
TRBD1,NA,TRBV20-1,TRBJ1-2,TGCAGTGCCACCTTAGGGACAGGGGGCTTGGGCTACACCTTC,CSATLGTGGLGYTF
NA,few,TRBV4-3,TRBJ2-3,TGCGCCAGCAGCCAAGATGAGCGGTATACGCAGTATTTT,CASSQDERYTQYF
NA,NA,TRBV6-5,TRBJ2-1,TGTGCCAGCAGATCCCCGGGGTATTCCTACAATGAGCAGTTCTTC,CASRSPGYSYNEQFF
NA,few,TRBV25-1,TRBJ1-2,TGTGCCGCCAGCCGGGGGAAGGGGTATGGCTACACCTTC,CAASRGKGYGYTF
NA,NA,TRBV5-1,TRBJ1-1,TGCGCCAGCAGCTACACAGTGGACACTGAAGCTTTCTTT,CASSYTVDTEAFF
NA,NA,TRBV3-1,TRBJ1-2,TGTGCCAGCAGCCCTGTAGGGGAGCCTAACTATGGCTACACCTTC,CASSPVGEPNYGYTF
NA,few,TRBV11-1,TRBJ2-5,TGTGCCAGCAGCGTACAGGACCAAGAGACCCAGTACTTC,CASSVQDQETQYF
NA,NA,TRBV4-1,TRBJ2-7,TGCGCTAGCAGCCCCCTTTGGAGTGACGAGCAGTACTTC,CASSPLWSDEQYF
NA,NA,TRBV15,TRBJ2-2,TGTGCCACCAGCAGCTCCCCCTGGGCTACGAACACCGGGGAGCTGTTTTTT,CATSSSPWATNTGELFF